These 19 T cell receptor beta chains came from one sample sequenced in a study of blood T cell repertoires in COVID-19. Generated by immunoSEQ multiplex PCR, the TCRdb table keeps only in-frame clones and is missing some. The repertoire has 150,000 to 200,000 clones, about 88% of them found once; the top ten carry around a quarter. The sample was peripheral blood. The receptors here all came from a man aged 55 to 70 with acute or convalescent COVID-19.

This clone was picked up one time. V is TRBV19 and J is TRBJ1-2, with D possibly being TRBD1 (5 bases). Germline CDR1 reads LNHDA; CDR2 reads SQIVND (reference sequence). There are 14 residues in the CDR3. V lost 1 base to trimming and J lost 2 bases, with 8 bases between them. In DNA form, the CDR3 reads TGTGCCAGTAGTATAGCAGCAGGGAACTATGGCTACACCTTC. Protein product: CASSIAAGNYGYTF.

This rearrangement joins TRBV20-1 to TRBJ2-7; TRBD1 matches 7 bases. V lost 5 bases to trimming and J lost 4 bases; unmatched junction nucleotides: 2. The CDR3 loop spans 11 amino acids. Per the germline V gene, CDR1 is DFQATT and CDR2 is SNEGSKA (reference sequence). This CDR3 is CSALQGYEQYV. CDR3 DNA: TGCAGTGCTTTACAGGGGTACGAGCAGTACGTC.

The rearrangement uses TRBV10-1 and TRBJ2-3, with D tentatively TRBD1 (6 bases). Trimming took off 4 bases at V and 1 base at J, with 9 bases between the two ends. Germline CDR1 WNHNN, CDR2 SYGVQD (reference sequence). The CDR3 runs to 14 residues. CDR3 in DNA: TGCGCCAGCAGTGTACAGGGACGCACAGATACGCAGTATTTT. Its protein is CASSVQGRTDTQYF.

V is TRBV11-3 and J is TRBJ2-1; unclear D gene. This CDR3 has 13 amino acids. Trimming stripped 0 bases from V and 7 bases from J, with 7 bases between. Germline loops: CDR1 SGHNT, CDR2 YENEEA. The CDR3 nucleotides are TGTGCCAGCAGCTTAGAAAGGCGGAATGAGCAGTTCTTC. Translated: CASSLERRNEQFF.

This chain links TRBV4-2 with TRBJ2-3, with D tentatively TRBD2 (6 bases). Germline CDR1 reads LGHNA; CDR2 reads YNFKEQ. This CDR3 has 15 residues. V was clipped by 0 bases and J by 4 bases, with 11 bases between them. The CDR3 nucleotides are TGTGCCAGCAGCCAAGAGAGGGTAGCGGCAGATACGCAGTATTTT. Translated, it gives CASSQERVAADTQYF.

The chain links TRBV10-3 to TRBJ1-1; no reliable D call. The CDR3 length is 13 residues. Looked up from germline, CDR1 is ENHRY and CDR2 is SYGVKD. The V end was cut by 9 bases, the J end by 1 base, with 12 bases between. Here the CDR3 DNA reads TGTGCCATTACCGCCGACTCGAACACTGAAGCTTTCTTT. Translated, it gives CAITADSNTEAFF.

This clone was counted a few times. The rearrangement joins TRBV4-1 to TRBJ2-2; a weak D match, TRBD2 (5 bases). Germline CDR1 MGHRA, CDR2 YSYEKL. Trimming took 1 base from V and 5 from J, leaving 8 bases between them. CDR3 length: 14 amino acids. The CDR3 loop reads CASSQALVTGELFF. In nucleotides, the CDR3 is TGCGCCAGCAGCCAAGCACTAGTGACCGGGGAGCTGTTTTTT.

The CDR3 DNA reads TGTGCCAGCAGTGAAAGGATGGGAGGGTACGGTACTGAAGCTTTCTTT. Translation gives CASSERMGGYGTEAFF. The chain recombines TRBV6-1 with TRBJ1-1; no definite D call. V was trimmed by 2 bases and J by 5 bases, leaving 18 bases between them. The CDR3 totals 16 residues. The germline gives CDR1 MNHNS, CDR2 SASEGT.

The V call is TRBV5-4, the J call TRBJ1-4; 9 nucleotides match TRBD1. The CDR3 length is 15 residues. From germline, CDR1 is SGHNT and CDR2 YYREEE (reference sequence). The V and J ends lost 4 bases and 8 bases, in that order; junction bases with no gene match: 9. CDR3 sequence: CASSPRTGDGEKLFF. CDR3 DNA sequence: TGTGCCAGCAGCCCACGGACAGGGGATGGCGAAAAACTGTTTTTT.

This chain uses TRBV6-5 with TRBJ1-5; no clear D. Trimming left V 4 bases short and J 0 bases short, with 7 bases between. CDR1 is MNHEY and CDR2 is SVGAGI in the germline V gene. This CDR3 spans 14 amino acids. CDR3 loop: CASSSLYSNQPQHF. DNA for the CDR3: TGTGCCAGCAGTTCCCTGTATAGCAATCAGCCCCAGCATTTT.

V gene TRBV19 combines with J gene TRBJ1-1, with D possibly being TRBD1 (5 bases). V was shortened by 8 bases and J by 0 bases, with 16 bases between the two germline ends. CDR3 length: 15 amino acids. The germline CDR1 and CDR2 sequences are LNHDA and SQIVND (reference sequence). Here the CDR3 reads CASGAVDSLNTEAFF. The CDR3 DNA is TGTGCCAGTGGGGCGGTAGACAGTTTGAACACTGAAGCTTTCTTT.

V usage is TRBV5-1 and J usage is TRBJ2-2, with a weak D call TRBD1 (5 bases). CDR3 size: 15 residues. The V end was cut by 7 bases, the J end by 4 bases, with 17 bases between. CDR1 SGHRS and CDR2 YFSETQ come from the germline V gene. In DNA, the CDR3 is TGCGCCAGCCGCCCCCTGGGGCAGGCCACCGGGGAGCTGTTTTTT. It is translated as CASRPLGQATGELFF.

This clone is a singleton in its sample. V is TRBV6-5 and J is TRBJ2-5, with 7 nucleotides matching TRBD1. V shed 8 bases and J 2 bases; nucleotides not matched to a gene: 5. The CDR3 sequence is 13 residues long. The germline CDR1 and CDR2 sequences are MNHEY and SVGAGI. The CDR3 region has the DNA TGTGCCAGCTTACGACAGGGTCAAGAGACCCAGTACTTC. Protein: CASLRQGQETQYF.

As to this clone: Other DNA variants within this sample encode the same CDR3. The J gene is TRBJ2-2, the V gene TRBV3-1 (or the pseudogene TRBV3-2); the D is unclear. Trimming stripped 3 bases from V and 5 bases from J, with 7 bases between. There are 13 residues in the CDR3. CDR1 and CDR2 from the germline V gene are LGHDT and YNNKEL (reference sequence). CDR3 residues: CASSQAGTGELFF. The CDR3 DNA reads TGTGCCAGCAGCCAGGCCGGGACCGGGGAGCTGTTTTTT.

CDR3 nucleotide sequence: TGTGCCAGCAGCTCCCGACTAGCGGGAGACGAGCAGTACTTC. This codes for CASSSRLAGDEQYF. V gene TRBV5-4 combines with J gene TRBJ2-7; 12 positions match TRBD2. Germline V gene data show CDR1 as SGHNT and CDR2 as YYREEE (reference sequence). CDR3 size: 14 residues. V shed 3 bases, J shed 5 bases, and the junction held 3 bases outside the gene matches.

CDR3 DNA sequence: TGTGCCAGCAGAAGCCGGCAGGGGGCGGATGAGCAGTTCTTC. Translation: CASRSRQGADEQFF. The rearrangement joins TRBV5-4 to TRBJ2-1; 8 nucleotides match TRBD1. The V segment lost 5 bases and the J segment 8 bases; nucleotides outside the gene matches: 9. CDR1 is SGHNT and CDR2 is YYREEE in the germline V gene (reference sequence). The CDR3 runs 14 residues.

The J gene is TRBJ1-4, the V gene TRBV4-2; possibly TRBD1 for D (6 bases). Trimming left V 4 bases short and J 0 bases short, with 18 bases between. This CDR3 is built from 18 residues. Germline CDR1 reads LGHNA; CDR2 reads YNFKEQ. The CDR3 coding sequence is TGTGCCAGCAGCCCCTACGGCGGGGGCCGAGCAACTAATGAAAAACTGTTTTTT. Its protein is CASSPYGGGRATNEKLFF.

The chain uses TRBV7-6 and TRBJ1-6, with D unclear. V gave up 1 base and J gave up 9 bases, with 7 bases separating them. The CDR3 is 13 amino acids. Germline V lookup: CDR1 SGHVS, CDR2 FNYEAQ. The DNA of the CDR3 is TGTGCCAGCAGCTTAGATGGGAGTTCACCCCTCCACTTT. It translates to CASSLDGSSPLHF.

The chain joins TRBV5-4 to TRBJ1-5, with unresolved D. Trimming cost V 0 bases and J 10 bases, with 11 bases left between them. CDR1 and CDR2 (germline): SGHNT, YYREEE (reference sequence). The CDR3 runs to 13 residues. The CDR3 spells CASSLGGDLPQHF. The CDR3 DNA reads TGTGCCAGCAGCTTGGGCGGGGATCTCCCCCAGCATTTT.